The 28 T cell receptor beta chains below come from one sample, sequenced in a study of blood T cell repertoires in COVID-19. The data were produced by immunoSEQ multiplex PCR, yet TCRdb's version contains in-frame clones alone and is incomplete. The sample holds about 200,000 clones, around 85% seen once. Material for sequencing was peripheral blood. These receptors were collected from a man aged 60 to 69 with COVID-19, enrolled during active disease.

This clone has only a few counts. This sequence joins TRBV7-6 and TRBJ1-1; 9 bases fit TRBD1. In germline, CDR1 is SGHVS, CDR2 FNYEAQ. Trimming at V came to 2 bases and at J to 1 base, leaving 2 bases not matched to a gene. The CDR3 has 15 amino acids. The CDR3 sequence is CASSLRTGANTEAFF. CDR3 in DNA: TGTGCCAGCAGCTTAAGGACAGGGGCGAACACTGAAGCTTTCTTT.

V is TRBV27 and J is TRBJ1-2, with TRBD1 matching over 8 bases. This CDR3 has 16 residues. Trimming removed 6 bases from V and 4 bases from J; junction bases left unmatched: 13. CDR1 and CDR2 from the germline V gene are MNHEY and SMNVEV (reference sequence). The CDR3 region has the DNA TGTGCCAGCAGCTCCCGCCCAGGGGGCGGTGGCTATGGCTACACCTTC. Its translation: CASSSRPGGGGYGYTF.

The chain employs TRBV7-9 and TRBJ2-6, with unresolved D. The CDR3 extends over 13 amino acids. CDR1 is SEHNR, CDR2 FQNEAQ, per germline (reference sequence). Trimming cost V 5 bases and J 5 bases, with 7 bases left between them. The CDR3 region is CASSPQRANVLTF. CDR3 in DNA: TGTGCCAGCAGCCCCCAGAGGGCCAACGTCCTGACTTTC.

The chain recombines TRBV18 with TRBJ2-1; D call uncertain. Germline loops: CDR1 KGHSH, CDR2 LQKENI. V shed 2 bases and J shed 4 bases, with 12 bases lying between them. The CDR3 consists of 15 residues. CDR3 nucleotides: TGTGCCAGCTCACCAACACAGCCGCAATACAATGAGCAGTTCTTC. It specifies CASSPTQPQYNEQFF. Supplemented by reference TRBV18 and TRBJ2-1, the full variable domain reads NAGVMQNPRHLVRRRGQEARLRCSPMKGHSHVYWYRQLPEEGLKFMVYLQKENIIDESGMPKERFSAEFPKEGPSILRIQQVVRGDSAAYFCASSPTQPQYNEQFFGPGTRLTVL.

The chain joins TRBV4-1 to TRBJ2-2, with a possible D match to TRBD2 (6 bases). This CDR3 region has 16 residues. Trimming removed 1 base from V and 5 bases from J, with 14 bases in between. Germline loops: CDR1 MGHRA, CDR2 YSYEKL. This CDR3 is CASSQGDRESTGELFF. The CDR3 coding sequence is TGCGCCAGCAGCCAAGGAGACCGGGAGAGTACCGGGGAGCTGTTTTTT.

This clone has just a few counts. This chain connects TRBV7-9 to TRBJ1-6; D possibly corresponds to TRBD1 (5 bases). Deletions cut 1 base from V and 7 bases from J, with 11 bases between. CDR1 and CDR2 from the germline V gene are SEHNR and FQNEAQ (reference sequence). The CDR3 is 15 residues long. The CDR3 nucleotides read TGTGCCAGCAGCTTAGATCAGGGTTCCAATTCACCCCTCCACTTT. Translating it yields CASSLDQGSNSPLHF.

The rearrangement uses TRBV12-3 or TRBV12-4 and TRBJ1-2; D is possibly TRBD1 (6 bases). This CDR3 has 11 residues. Trimming removed 7 bases from V and 7 bases from J, with 10 bases in between. The CDR3 sequence is CASTLGGGYTF. The CDR3 DNA follows: TGTGCCAGCACCTTAGGGGGTGGCTACACCTTC.

This sequence joins TRBV5-1 and TRBJ1-1; D is perhaps TRBD1 (5 bases). The CDR3 spans 16 residues. Trimming removed 4 bases at V and 1 base at J, with 17 bases between. Germline V lookup: CDR1 SGHRS, CDR2 YFSETQ. As DNA, the CDR3 is TGCGCCAGCAGCATTACAATTCGGGGGAAGAACACTGAAGCTTTCTTT. Amino acids: CASSITIRGKNTEAFF.

The rearrangement uses TRBV7-2 and TRBJ1-1; the match to TRBD1 covers 7 bases. Unmatched junction bases numbered 8, after V lost 4 bases and J lost 0 bases. CDR3 size: 16 residues. The germline CDR1 and CDR2 sequences are SGHTA and FQGNSA. CDR3 amino acids: CASSSEGTEMNTEAFF. In DNA form, the CDR3 reads TGTGCCAGCAGCTCAGAGGGGACAGAGATGAACACTGAAGCTTTCTTT.

This clone has a single count. This rearrangement joins TRBV7-9 to TRBJ2-1, with D perhaps TRBD2 (6 bases). There are 18 residues in the CDR3. Trimming took 6 bases from V and 8 from J, leaving 29 bases between them. The germline CDR1 and CDR2 sequences are SEHNR and FQNEAQ (reference sequence). CDR3 coding DNA: TGTGCCAGCAGTACCCGACGGCGCGGGACGGATGGTGGCCATGAGCAGTTCTTC. This sequence encodes CASSTRRRGTDGGHEQFF.

The rearrangement joins TRBV5-1 to TRBJ1-1, with 8 bases fitting TRBD1. Germline trimming cut 4 bases from V and 7 bases from J; bases unmatched to any gene: 9. Germline V CDR1 and CDR2: SGHRS, YFSETQ. The CDR3 extends over 14 amino acids. Written as DNA, the CDR3 is TGCGCCAGCAGCCCCAGGGGACAGGAACTTGAAGCTTTCTTT. Translated, it gives CASSPRGQELEAFF.

The chain employs TRBV21-1 and TRBJ2-7; no DNA check was done on the table's D call, TRBD1. TRBV21-1 is tagged as a pseudogene. This CDR3 region has 15 residues. The CDR3 DNA is TGTGCCAGCAGCAAAGCGGGGACAACCCGCTACGAGCAGTACTTC. Translating gives CASSKAGTTRYEQYF.

The gene calls are TRBV28 and TRBJ2-1; 8 bases match TRBD2. Germline V gives CDR1 MDHEN, CDR2 SYDVKM. Trimming at V came to 1 base and at J to 5 bases, leaving 10 bases not matched to a gene. The CDR3 contains 17 residues. CDR3 nucleotides: TGTGCCAGCAGTTTATTATCCCTGTTACTAGCGGACAATGAGCAGTTCTTC. Encoded protein: CASSLLSLLLADNEQFF.

The chain has TRBV5-1 and TRBJ2-3, with 10 positions matching TRBD2. After removal of 6 bases from V and 3 bases from J, the junction contained 10 bases not matched to a gene. Germline-derived CDR1 and CDR2 are SGHRS and YFSETQ. This CDR3 has 16 amino acids. CDR3 protein: CASTLEASGGTDTQYF. The CDR3, as DNA: TGCGCCAGCACCCTGGAGGCTAGCGGGGGAACAGATACGCAGTATTTT.

V gene TRBV5-6 combines with J gene TRBJ1-1, with D uncertain. Germline V CDR1 and CDR2: SGHDT, YYEEEE. The CDR3 loop spans 13 amino acids. V was cut by 4 bases and J by 3 bases, with 10 bases left in between. The CDR3 sequence: CASSPGSYTEAFF. CDR3 sequence (DNA): TGTGCCAGCAGCCCGGGGAGCTACACTGAAGCTTTCTTT.

The CDR3 DNA follows: TGTGCCTGGCTGTCAGGGGGTTGGGGTTCACCCCTCCACTTT. This codes for CAWLSGGWGSPLHF. V is TRBV30 and J is TRBJ1-6, with TRBD1 matching over 7 bases. Germline CDR1 is GTSNPN and CDR2 is SVGIG (reference sequence). Germline trimming cut 5 bases from V and 9 bases from J; bases unmatched to any gene: 10. The CDR3 consists of 14 residues.

The CDR3 here is CASSLPSGFRAYEQYF. The CDR3 nucleotides are TGTGCCAGCAGCCTTCCTAGCGGGTTTAGAGCCTACGAGCAGTACTTC. The rearrangement links TRBV7-9 to TRBJ2-7, with TRBD2 matching over 8 bases. V trimming: 5 bases; J trimming: 2 bases; junction bases outside the gene matches: 11. Germline V CDR1 and CDR2: SEHNR, FQNEAQ (reference sequence). The CDR3 length is 16 residues.

This clone appeared once. This sequence joins TRBV3-1 (or the pseudogene TRBV3-2) and TRBJ2-7; unclear D gene. Trimming took 4 bases from V and 6 from J, leaving 10 bases between them. From germline, CDR1 is LGHDT and CDR2 YNNKEL (reference sequence). This CDR3 contains 12 residues. This CDR3 is CASSLNGGEQYF. In nucleotides, the CDR3 is TGTGCCAGCAGCCTTAACGGTGGCGAGCAGTACTTC.

The chain is built from TRBV29-1 and TRBJ1-4; no firm D call. CDR3 size: 15 residues. The germline gives CDR1 SQVTM, CDR2 ANQGSEA. V was shortened by 4 bases and J by 0 bases, with 12 bases between the two germline ends. CDR3 DNA sequence: TGCAGCGTTGCCGGACGGAGGGCAACTAATGAAAAACTGTTTTTT. Translated: CSVAGRRATNEKLFF.

The chain joins TRBV4-2 to TRBJ1-3; a weak D match, TRBD1 (5 bases). Trimming removed 0 bases at V and 4 bases at J, with 10 bases between. This CDR3 has 15 amino acids. Looked up from germline, CDR1 is LGHNA and CDR2 is YNFKEQ. The CDR3 bases are TGTGCCAGCAGCCAAGATGCGACAGCAGGAAACACCATATATTTT. Translated: CASSQDATAGNTIYF.

J is TRBJ1-1 and V is TRBV3-1 (or the pseudogene TRBV3-2); 7 nucleotides line up with TRBD1. Germline-derived CDR1 and CDR2 are LGHDT and YNNKEL (reference sequence). After removal of 3 bases from V and 2 bases from J, the junction contained 3 bases not matched to a gene. The CDR3 totals 14 residues. Here the CDR3 DNA reads TGTGCCAGCAGCCAGAGGGACAGTAACACTGAAGCTTTCTTT. Translating gives CASSQRDSNTEAFF.

The genes are TRBV12-5 and TRBJ2-2; D unclear. The V gene lost 6 bases and the J gene lost 6 bases, with 20 bases spanning the gap. The CDR3 consists of 16 residues. Germline V gene data show CDR1 as LGHNT and CDR2 as FRNRAP. The CDR3 sequence is CASGLGGAVAPGELFF. CDR3 nucleotide sequence: TGTGCTAGTGGCCTAGGTGGTGCAGTGGCTCCCGGGGAGCTGTTTTTT.

This clone was picked up a small number of times. This chain links TRBV2 with TRBJ1-6, with 8 bases fitting TRBD1. The CDR3 extends over 15 amino acids. Germline V gene lookup returns CDR1 SNHLY and CDR2 FYNNEI. V was pared by 8 bases and J by 7 bases, with 10 bases of the junction left unmatched. CDR3 nucleotides: TGTGCCAGCTGCCTGGGGACAGGATGGAATTCACCCCTCCACTTT. This gives the protein CASCLGTGWNSPLHF.

This clone is a singleton in its sample. The rearrangement joins TRBV6-5 to TRBJ1-4, with 7 bases fitting TRBD1. Germline CDR1 MNHEY, CDR2 SVGAGI. V lost 6 bases, J lost 3 bases, and 4 bases stayed unmatched. The CDR3 has 14 amino acids. This CDR3 is CASSQTGSNEKLFF. CDR3 nucleotides: TGTGCCAGCAGCCAGACAGGGTCTAATGAAAAACTGTTTTTT.

The chain couples TRBV2 to TRBJ2-7, with a possible D match to TRBD2 (5 bases). The V gene's germline CDR1 is SNHLY and CDR2 FYNNEI. Trimming took 8 bases from V and 0 from J, leaving 11 bases between them. The CDR3 covers 13 residues. The CDR3 coding sequence is TGTGCCAGCGAGAGACTACGCTCCTACGAGCAGTACTTC. Translating it yields CASERLRSYEQYF.

The chain carries TRBV28 and TRBJ2-3; 7 bases are a match to TRBD2. In germline, CDR1 is MDHEN, CDR2 SYDVKM. The V segment lost 6 bases and the J segment 1 base; nucleotides outside the gene matches: 7. This CDR3 is 15 amino acids long. The CDR3 sequence is CASRELATGTDTQYF. The CDR3 bases are TGTGCCAGCAGAGAACTAGCGACCGGCACAGATACGCAGTATTTT. Together with reference TRBV28 and TRBJ2-3, the CDR3 gives the full variable domain: DVKVTQSSRYLVKRTGEKVFLECVQDMDHENMFWYRQDPGLGLRLIYFSYDVKMKEKGDIPEGYSVSREKKERFSLILESASTNQTSMYLCASRELATGTDTQYFGPGTRLTVL.

The chain recombines TRBV5-1 with TRBJ1-3, with D tentatively TRBD1 (6 bases). Between the trimmed V and J ends, which lost 4 bases and 3 bases, there was a span of 14 bases. Per the germline V gene, CDR1 is SGHRS and CDR2 is YFSETQ. The CDR3 consists of 15 residues. The CDR3 DNA sequence: TGCGCCAGCAGCACCGGACAGAGCTTTGGAAACACCATATATTTT. It encodes CASSTGQSFGNTIYF.

V usage is TRBV12-5 and J usage is TRBJ1-5, with D tentatively TRBD1 (6 bases). The V and J ends lost 5 bases and 1 base respectively, with 9 bases between them. The CDR3 covers 14 residues. Germline CDR1 and CDR2: LGHNT and FRNRAP. The CDR3 nucleotides are TGTGCTAGTGGTCTAGACAGGAGCAATCAGCCCCAGCATTTT. It translates to CASGLDRSNQPQHF.